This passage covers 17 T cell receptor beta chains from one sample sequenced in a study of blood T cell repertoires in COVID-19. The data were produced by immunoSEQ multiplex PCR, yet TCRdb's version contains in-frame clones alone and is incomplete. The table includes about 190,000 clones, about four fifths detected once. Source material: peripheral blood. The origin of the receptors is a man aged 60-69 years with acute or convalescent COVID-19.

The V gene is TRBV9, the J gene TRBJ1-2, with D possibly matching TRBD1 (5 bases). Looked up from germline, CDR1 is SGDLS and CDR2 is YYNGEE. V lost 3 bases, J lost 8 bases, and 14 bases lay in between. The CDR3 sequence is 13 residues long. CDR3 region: CASSGGGTGGYTF. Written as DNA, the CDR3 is TGTGCCAGCAGCGGAGGAGGGACGGGAGGCTACACCTTC.

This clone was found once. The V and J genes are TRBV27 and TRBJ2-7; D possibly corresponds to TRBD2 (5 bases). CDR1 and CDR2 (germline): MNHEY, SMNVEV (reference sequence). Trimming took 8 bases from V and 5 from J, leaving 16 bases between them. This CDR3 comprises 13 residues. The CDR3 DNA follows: TGTGCCAGCGGGCCTCGGGGTTGGGACGAGCAGTACTTC. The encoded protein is CASGPRGWDEQYF.

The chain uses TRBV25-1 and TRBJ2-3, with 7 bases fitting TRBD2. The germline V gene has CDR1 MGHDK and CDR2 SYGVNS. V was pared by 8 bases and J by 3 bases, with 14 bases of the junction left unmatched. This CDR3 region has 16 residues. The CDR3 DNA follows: TGTGCCAGCGGCCCAAGCAGAGCGGGAAGGACAGATACGCAGTATTTT. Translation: CASGPSRAGRTDTQYF.

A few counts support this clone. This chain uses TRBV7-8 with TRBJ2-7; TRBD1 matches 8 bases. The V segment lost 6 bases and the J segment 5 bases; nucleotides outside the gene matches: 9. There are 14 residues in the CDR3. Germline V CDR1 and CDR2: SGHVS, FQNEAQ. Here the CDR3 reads CASSLQGASHEQYF. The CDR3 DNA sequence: TGTGCCAGCAGTCTCCAGGGGGCCAGCCACGAGCAGTACTTC. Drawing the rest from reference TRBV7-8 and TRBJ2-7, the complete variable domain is GAGVSQSPRYKVAKRGQDVALRCDPISGHVSLFWYQQALGQGPEFLTYFQNEAQLDKSGLPSDRFFAERPEGSVSTLKIQRTQQEDSAVYLCASSLQGASHEQYFGPGTRLTVT.

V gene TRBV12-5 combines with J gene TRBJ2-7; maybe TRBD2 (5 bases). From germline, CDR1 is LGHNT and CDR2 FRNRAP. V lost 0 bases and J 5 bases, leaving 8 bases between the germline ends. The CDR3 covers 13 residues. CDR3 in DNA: TGTGCTAGTGGTTTGGTACTAGGGCACGAGCAGTACTTC. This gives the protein CASGLVLGHEQYF. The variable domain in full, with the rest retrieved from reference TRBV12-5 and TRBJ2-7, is DARVTQTPRHKVTEMGQEVTMRCQPILGHNTVFWYRQTMMQGLELLAYFRNRAPLDDSGMPKDRFSAEMPDATLATLKIQPSEPRDSAVYFCASGLVLGHEQYFGPGTRLTVT.

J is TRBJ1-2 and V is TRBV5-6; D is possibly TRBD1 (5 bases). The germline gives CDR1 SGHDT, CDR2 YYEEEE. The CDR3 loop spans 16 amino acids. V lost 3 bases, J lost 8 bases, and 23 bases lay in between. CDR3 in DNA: TGTGCCAGCAGCTCATTACTTGCGGGGCTCGAAGGCGGCTACACCTTC. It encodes CASSSLLAGLEGGYTF.

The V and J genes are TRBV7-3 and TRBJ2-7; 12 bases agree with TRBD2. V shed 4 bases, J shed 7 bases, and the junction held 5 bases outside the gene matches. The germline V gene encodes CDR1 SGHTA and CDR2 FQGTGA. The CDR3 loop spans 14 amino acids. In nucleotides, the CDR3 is TGTGCCAGCAGCTCGGGACTAGCGGGCGCGGAGCAGTACTTC. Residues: CASSSGLAGAEQYF.

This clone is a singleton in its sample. The CDR3 DNA sequence: TGTGCCAGCTCCCCTAGCGGTAGCTCCTACAATGAGCAGTTCTTC. Its protein is CASSPSGSSYNEQFF. This chain connects TRBV18 to TRBJ2-1; TRBD2 agrees at 7 bases. The germline CDR1 and CDR2 sequences are KGHSH and LQKENI. V lost 6 bases, J lost 0 bases, and 5 bases stayed unmatched. This CDR3 contains 15 residues. The full variable domain, rest sourced from reference TRBV18 and TRBJ2-1, is NAGVMQNPRHLVRRRGQEARLRCSPMKGHSHVYWYRQLPEEGLKFMVYLQKENIIDESGMPKERFSAEFPKEGPSILRIQQVVRGDSAAYFCASSPSGSSYNEQFFGPGTRLTVL.

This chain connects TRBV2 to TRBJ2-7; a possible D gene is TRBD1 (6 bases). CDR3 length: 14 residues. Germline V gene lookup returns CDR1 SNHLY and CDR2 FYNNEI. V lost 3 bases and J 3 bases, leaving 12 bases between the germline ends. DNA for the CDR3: TGTGCCAGCAGTGAGACAGGAGCCCTCTACGAGCAGTACTTC. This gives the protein CASSETGALYEQYF. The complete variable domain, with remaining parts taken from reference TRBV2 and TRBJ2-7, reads EPEVTQTPSHQVTQMGQEVILRCVPISNHLYFYWYRQILGQKVEFLVSFYNNEISEKSEIFDDQFSVERPDGSNFTLKIRSTKLEDSAMYFCASSETGALYEQYFGPGTRLTVT.

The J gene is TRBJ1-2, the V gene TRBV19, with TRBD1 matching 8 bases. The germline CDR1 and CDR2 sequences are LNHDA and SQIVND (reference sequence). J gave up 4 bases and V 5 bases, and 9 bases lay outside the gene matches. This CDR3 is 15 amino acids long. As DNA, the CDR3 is TGTGCCAGTAGTGCCTCCGGGACAGGAGTCTATGGCTACACCTTC. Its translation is CASSASGTGVYGYTF.

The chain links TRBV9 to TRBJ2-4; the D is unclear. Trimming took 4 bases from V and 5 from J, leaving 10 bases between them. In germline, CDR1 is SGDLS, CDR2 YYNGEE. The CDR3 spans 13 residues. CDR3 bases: TGTGCCAGCAGCCGAGGTCCCCAAAACATTCAGTACTTC. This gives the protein CASSRGPQNIQYF.

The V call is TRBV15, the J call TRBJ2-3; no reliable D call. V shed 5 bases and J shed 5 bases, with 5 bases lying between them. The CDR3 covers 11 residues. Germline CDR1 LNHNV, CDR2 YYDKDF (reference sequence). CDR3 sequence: CATSPGDTQYF. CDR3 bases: TGTGCCACCAGCCCCGGAGATACGCAGTATTTT.

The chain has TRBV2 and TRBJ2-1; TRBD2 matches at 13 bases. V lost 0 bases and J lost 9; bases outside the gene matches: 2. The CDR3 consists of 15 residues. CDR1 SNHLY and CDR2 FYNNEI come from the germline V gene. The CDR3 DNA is TGTGCCAGCAGTGAAGCGGGACTAGCGGGAAGTGAGCAGTTCTTC. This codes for CASSEAGLAGSEQFF.

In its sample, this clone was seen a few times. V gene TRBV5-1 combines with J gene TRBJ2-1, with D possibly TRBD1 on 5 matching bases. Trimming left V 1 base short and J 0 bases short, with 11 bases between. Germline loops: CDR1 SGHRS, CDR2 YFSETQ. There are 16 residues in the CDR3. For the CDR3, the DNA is TGCGCCAGCAGCTTGAGGGGCAGGAGCTCCTACAATGAGCAGTTCTTC. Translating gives CASSLRGRSSYNEQFF. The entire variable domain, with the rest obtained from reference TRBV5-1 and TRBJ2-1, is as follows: KAGVTQTPRYLIKTRGQQVTLSCSPISGHRSVSWYQQTPGQGLQFLFEYFSETQRNKGNFPGRFSGRQFSNSRSEMNVSTLELGDSALYLCASSLRGRSSYNEQFFGPGTRLTVL.

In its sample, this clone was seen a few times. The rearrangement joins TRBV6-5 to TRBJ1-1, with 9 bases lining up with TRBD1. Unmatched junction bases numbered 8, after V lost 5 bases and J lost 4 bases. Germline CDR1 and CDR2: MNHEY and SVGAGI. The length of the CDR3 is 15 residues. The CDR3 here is CASSPGQGTVTEAFF. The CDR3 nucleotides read TGTGCCAGCAGTCCAGGACAGGGGACCGTCACTGAAGCTTTCTTT.

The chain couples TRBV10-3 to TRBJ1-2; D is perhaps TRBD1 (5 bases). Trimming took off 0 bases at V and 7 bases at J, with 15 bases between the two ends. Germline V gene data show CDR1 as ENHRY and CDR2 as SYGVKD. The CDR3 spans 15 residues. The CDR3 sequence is CAISESTDSVTGYTF. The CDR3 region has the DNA TGTGCCATCAGTGAGTCTACCGACAGTGTTACTGGCTACACCTTC.

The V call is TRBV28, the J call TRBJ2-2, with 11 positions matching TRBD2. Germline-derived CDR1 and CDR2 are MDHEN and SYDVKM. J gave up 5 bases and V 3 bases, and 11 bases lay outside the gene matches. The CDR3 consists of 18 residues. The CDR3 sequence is CASSFDLGLAGGTGELFF. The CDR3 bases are TGTGCCAGCAGTTTTGACCTAGGACTAGCGGGCGGAACCGGGGAGCTGTTTTTT.